This T cell receptor (beta chain) comes out of a study of shared clonotypes between healthy human individuals. Those who donated, Caucasian adults without exception, all lived in Nashville, Tennessee. Tens of millions of PBMCs went into genomic DNA for unsorted samples. It was around 320 ng DNA, 25,000 to 35,000 T cell genomes, that went into each replicate PCR of unsorted PBMC. Generated by immunoSEQ multiplex PCR, the TCRdb table keeps only in-frame clones and is missing some. Of approximately 500,000 clones listed, 79% were seen once; the top ten hold under 15%. Sequenced: PBMCs. The sequence was collected from a woman aged 40 to 50 in good health. Some clones in this sample may be carry-over from other donors' samples.

As DNA, the CDR3 is TGCGCCAGCAGCTTGGGGCACATTCGCACAGATACGCAGTATTTT. Translated: CASSLGHIRTDTQYF. V and J are TRBV5-1 and TRBJ2-3; the D is unclear. Trimming removed 0 bases from V and 1 base from J, with 9 bases in between. Germline lookup yields CDR1 SGHRS and CDR2 YFSETQ. The CDR3 totals 15 residues.